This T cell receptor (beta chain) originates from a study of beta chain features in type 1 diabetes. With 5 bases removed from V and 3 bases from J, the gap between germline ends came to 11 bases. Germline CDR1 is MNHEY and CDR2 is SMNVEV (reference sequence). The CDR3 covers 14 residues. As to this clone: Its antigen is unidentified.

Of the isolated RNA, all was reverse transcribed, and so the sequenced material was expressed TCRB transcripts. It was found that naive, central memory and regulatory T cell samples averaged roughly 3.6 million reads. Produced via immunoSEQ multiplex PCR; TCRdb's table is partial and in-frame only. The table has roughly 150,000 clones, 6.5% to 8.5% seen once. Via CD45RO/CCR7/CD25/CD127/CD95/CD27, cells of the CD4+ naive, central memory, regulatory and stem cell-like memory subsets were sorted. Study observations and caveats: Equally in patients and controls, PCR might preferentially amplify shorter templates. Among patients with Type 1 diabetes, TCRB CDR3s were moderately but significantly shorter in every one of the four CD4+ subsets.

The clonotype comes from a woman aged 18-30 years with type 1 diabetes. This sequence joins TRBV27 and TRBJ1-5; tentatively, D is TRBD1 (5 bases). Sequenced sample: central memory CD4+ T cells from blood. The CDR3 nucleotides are TGTGCCAGCAGTCCCCAGGGTCTCAATCAGCCCCAGCATTTT. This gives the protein CASSPQGLNQPQHF.